This T cell receptor beta chain was captured by sequencing in a study of control samples from healthy donors and cancer patients (TCRdb year 2020). The CDR3 runs 13 residues from the cysteine to the phenylalanine. Only CDR3 DNA remains: 39 bases, in frame from the first base. V drops 4 bases and J drops 4 bases, leaving 5 bases in between. As encoded in the germline V gene, CDR1 is MNHEY while CDR2 is SVGAGI. On this clone itself: Its antigen remains undetermined. No clone much larger than this one lies a single base away; base qualities are absent.

Libraries were prepared through the immunoSEQ multiplex PCR assay. TCRdb took over this immuneACCESS table, retaining in-frame rearrangements with V and J assigned. Such tables are incomplete; in checked studies, under half of the missing clones stem from an unresolved V gene, and the remainder is unexplained. Here the sample has roughly 160,000 clones; just over 95% occur a single time. About 0.94% of the sample is in the top ten clones. What was sequenced was blood. The chain is encoded by TRBV6-5 joined to TRBJ1-6, with the D gene not confidently named. This receptor was taken from a woman aged 30 to 39 in good health. The encoded CDR3 is CASSWEYNSPLHF. Read as DNA, the sequence is TGTGCCAGCAGTTGGGAGTATAATTCACCCCTCCACTTT.